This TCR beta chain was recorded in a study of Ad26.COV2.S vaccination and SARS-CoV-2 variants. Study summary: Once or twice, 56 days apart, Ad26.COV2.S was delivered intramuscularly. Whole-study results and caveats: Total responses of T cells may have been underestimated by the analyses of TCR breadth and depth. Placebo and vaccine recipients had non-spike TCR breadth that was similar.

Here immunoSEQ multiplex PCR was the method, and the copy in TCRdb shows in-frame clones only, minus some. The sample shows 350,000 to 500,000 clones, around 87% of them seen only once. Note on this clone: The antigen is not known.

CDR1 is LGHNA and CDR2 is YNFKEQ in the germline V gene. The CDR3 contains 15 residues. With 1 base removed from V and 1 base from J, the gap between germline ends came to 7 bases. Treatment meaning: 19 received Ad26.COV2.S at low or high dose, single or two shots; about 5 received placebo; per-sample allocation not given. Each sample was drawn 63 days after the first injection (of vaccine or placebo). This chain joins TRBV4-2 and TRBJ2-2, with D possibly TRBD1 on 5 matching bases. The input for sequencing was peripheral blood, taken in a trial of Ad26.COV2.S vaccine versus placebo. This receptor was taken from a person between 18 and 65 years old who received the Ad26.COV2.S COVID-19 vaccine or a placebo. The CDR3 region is CASSQAQENTGELFF. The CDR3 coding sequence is TGTGCCAGCAGCCAAGCACAGGAGAACACCGGGGAGCTGTTTTTT.